The 5 T cell receptor beta chains reported below all come from one sample, sequenced in a study of response to subunit inactivated influenza vaccine. TCRdb re-called the RT-PCR reads through MiXCR, storing one row per CDR3 protein. The repertoire holds about 780,000 distinct CDR3 sequences, around 20% seen once, with 9.5% to 13% in the top ten. This sample comprised PBMCs from blood, obtained roughly 5 days after vaccination. The source of these receptors is a man between 45 and 60 years old who received an inactivated influenza vaccine.

The chain uses TRBV10-2 and TRBJ1-6; 9 positions match TRBD1. Germline lookup yields CDR1 WSHSY and CDR2 SAAADI. The CDR3 is 14 amino acids. V was pared by 6 bases and J by 9 bases, with 6 bases of the junction left unmatched. The CDR3 spells CASRGQGLGSPLHF. CDR3 nucleotide sequence: TGCGCCAGCAGGGGACAGGGATTAGGTTCACCCCTCCACTTT.

This clonotype was picked up many times. The CDR3 DNA reads TGTGCCAGCAGCCAAAAGGGACTAGGTTGGGGTGAGCAGTTCTTC. It encodes CASSQKGLGWGEQFF. V usage is TRBV3-1 and J usage is TRBJ2-1; 8 bases are shared with TRBD2. The length of the CDR3 is 15 residues. Germline CDR1 and CDR2: LGHDT and YNNKEL (reference sequence). V shed 2 bases, J shed 9 bases, and the junction held 9 bases outside the gene matches.

A few counts support this clonotype. V usage is TRBV15 and J usage is TRBJ1-1; 7 bases agree with TRBD1. This CDR3 region has 15 residues. Trimming took 1 base from V and 5 from J; bases not matched to a gene: 7. Germline-derived CDR1 and CDR2 are LNHNV and YYDKDF (reference sequence). CDR3 coding DNA: TGTGCCACCAGCAGAGGCATGACAGGGAGGACTGAAGCTTTCTTT. This sequence encodes CATSRGMTGRTEAFF.

This clonotype was observed a few times. This chain connects TRBV29-1 to TRBJ1-2; D is ambiguous. Per germline, CDR1 SQVTM and CDR2 ANQGSEA. The CDR3 is 10 amino acids. Trimming took off 4 bases at V and 6 bases at J, with 6 bases between the two ends. CDR3 DNA: TGCAGCGTTGCGACGAATGGCTACACCTTC. Its translation: CSVATNGYTF.

This clonotype was observed a single time. The chain carries TRBV5-1 and TRBJ2-1, with TRBD2 matching over 7 bases. J gave up 8 bases and V 4 bases, and 12 bases lay outside the gene matches. CDR1 and CDR2 (germline): SGHRS, YFSETQ. The CDR3 has 15 residues. The CDR3 loop reads CASSPLVGLDYEQFF. CDR3 in DNA: TGCGCCAGCAGCCCCTTGGTAGGACTAGATTATGAGCAGTTCTTC.